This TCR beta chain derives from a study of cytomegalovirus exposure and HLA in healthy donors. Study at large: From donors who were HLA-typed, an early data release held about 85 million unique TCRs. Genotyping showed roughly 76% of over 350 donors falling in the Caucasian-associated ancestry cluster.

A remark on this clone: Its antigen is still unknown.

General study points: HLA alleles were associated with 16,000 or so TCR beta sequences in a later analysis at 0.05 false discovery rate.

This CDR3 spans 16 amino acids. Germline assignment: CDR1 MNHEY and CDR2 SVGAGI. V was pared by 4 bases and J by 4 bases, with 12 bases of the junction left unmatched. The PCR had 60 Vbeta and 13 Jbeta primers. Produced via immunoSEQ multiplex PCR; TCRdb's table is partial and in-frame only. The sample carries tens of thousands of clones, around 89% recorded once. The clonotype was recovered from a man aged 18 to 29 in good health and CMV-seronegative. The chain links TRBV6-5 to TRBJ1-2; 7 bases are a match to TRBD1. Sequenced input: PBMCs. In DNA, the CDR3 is TGTGCCAGCAGTTCTAACAGGAACCCAGGGGGCTATGGCTACACCTTC. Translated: CASSSNRNPGGYGYTF.